A selection of T cell receptor beta chains follows, all from one sample in a study of blood T cells in healthy people across ages. TCRdb analysed the 5' RACE reads with MiXCR anew, one entry per CDR3 protein. Here the sample spans some 1.7 million distinct CDR3 sequences, roughly 28% being singletons. Sequencing input: blood. The receptors come from a woman in her twenties or thirties in good health. Each CDR3 is given with its conserved first and last residue.

V gene	J gene	CDR3 protein
TRBV29-1	TRBJ1-2	CSVPIRYGCTF
TRBV28	TRBJ2-7	CASSSKRTGTYEQYF
TRBV20-1	TRBJ1-2	CSASSGQGADYGYTF
TRBV7-8	TRBJ2-1	CASSTGILGGNEQFF
TRBV7-2	TRBJ2-5	CASRTGNAETQYF
TRBV2	TRBJ2-1	CASRNLGTEYNEQFF
TRBV3-1	TRBJ1-1	CASSQRDRGRTEAFF
TRBV7-6	TRBJ2-7	CASSSIGDFTYEQYF
TRBV20-1	TRBJ1-4	CSARQTTNEKLFF
TRBV27	TRBJ2-7	CASSFSGRGYEQYF
TRBV12-3/TRBV12-4	TRBJ1-3	CASSRQMIFSGNTIYF
TRBV3-1	TRBJ2-3	CASSQAPTDTQYF
TRBV2	TRBJ1-2	CASSEAGYGYTF
TRBV12-3/TRBV12-4	TRBJ2-7	CASRGWTSGLTYEQYF
TRBV9	TRBJ2-1	CASSRGGVPYNEQFF
TRBV20-1	.	CSAALAGVSHEQYF
TRBV20-1	TRBJ2-5	CSAIGLAGGETQYF
TRBV20-1	TRBJ2-7	CSAIPGTGAYEQYF
TRBV11-1	TRBJ2-5	CASKEGGPGETQYF
TRBV12-3/TRBV12-4	TRBJ2-5	CASSRTSGGAETQYF
TRBV7-9	TRBJ1-5	CASSFWVGQPQHF
TRBV12-3/TRBV12-4	TRBJ2-1	CASSWTNGSEAEQFF
TRBV9	TRBJ2-7	CASSPTSGGLTYEQYF
TRBV5-4	TRBJ2-7	CASSHKRGASYEQYF
TRBV29-1	TRBJ1-1	CSVYDRNTEAFF
TRBV4-1	.	CAGSQVSGQPYEQYF
TRBV3-1	TRBJ1-1	CASSQGGTGGFSQKAFF
TRBV4-1	TRBJ2-5	CASSLYRGAETQYF
TRBV5-5	TRBJ2-1	CASSPATNEQFF
TRBV11-1	TRBJ2-7	CASGWGAYEQYF
TRBV7-3	TRBJ2-3	CASGTPSGGRTDTQYF
TRBV12-1	TRBJ2-5	CASSQKTRDQSWNEQYF
TRBV12-3/TRBV12-4	TRBJ1-1	CATDMGNTEAFF
TRBV18	TRBJ2-1	CASSPKGPPFNEQFF
TRBV6-1	TRBJ2-7	CASSRGETTYEQYF
TRBV6-5	TRBJ2-7	CASSSYGGSYEQYF
TRBV5-1	TRBJ2-5	CASSLADVLGYGETQYF
TRBV4-2	TRBJ2-5	CASSQSGLAGEETQYF